This T cell receptor beta chain was found in a study of blood T cell repertoires in COVID-19. In the study overall: Sites across the United States, Italy and Spain contributed samples from acute and convalescent COVID-19. The cDNA or gDNA used as material had been derived from T cells, B-cell-depleted T cells, or PBMCs.

In the original workflow: It was from reference gene primer amplification that nucleated cell counts were estimated. Sequencing was performed with immunoSEQ multiplex PCR; in TCRdb, only in-frame clones are kept and a portion is missing. V, J and clone size were drawn from that table, and D and trimming were deduced from the DNA. The sample contains about 220,000 clones, over 75% of which appear only once. What was sequenced was peripheral blood. This receptor was identified in a human donor in a cohort sampled during active COVID-19.

CDR3 region: CSVGEPTGARYTF. For the CDR3, the DNA is TGCAGCGTTGGGGAACCGACAGGGGCCCGGTACACCTTC. The chain joins TRBV29-1 to TRBJ1-2; TRBD1 aligns across 8 bases. The V gene's germline CDR1 is SQVTM and CDR2 ANQGSEA. CDR3 size: 13 residues. Trimming took 4 bases from V and 11 from J; bases not matched to a gene: 12.